This paragraph reports one T cell receptor beta chain. The antigen is not known. The sample belongs to a study of T cell responses to AZD1222 COVID-19 vaccine. Overall study results and limits: Two AZD1222 administrations were followed by greater Spike-specific TCR breadth and depth. Variant regions that are unmutated are reportedly the target of nearly half of spike-specific TCRs. With dominance at 160-218 and 743-854, vaccine-associated CD4 TCRs spanned spike. Mostly white British, mostly female donors; authors suggested clonal diversity may be underestimated.

Profiled with immunoSEQ multiplex PCR; TCRdb holds only in-frame clones, not every one. Of about 70,000 clones listed, 84% are singletons. Germline V CDR1 and CDR2: SGHTA, FQGNSA. Trimming took 3 bases from V and 5 from J; bases not matched to a gene: 6. The CDR3 extends over 16 amino acids. This TCR was recovered from an adult in good health. This sample comprised peripheral blood, obtained on day 0 of AZD1222 vaccination. This sequence joins TRBV7-2 and TRBJ2-3; 12 bases are shared with TRBD2. The CDR3 sequence: CASSLRASGGVDTQYF. The CDR3 DNA is TGTGCCAGCAGCTTGAGGGCTAGCGGGGGGGTAGATACGCAGTATTTT.